Described below is a single T cell receptor beta chain sequence and its context. Its antigen is not identified. The record originates from a study of T cell responses to AZD1222 COVID-19 vaccine. Study-wide context: It was second doses at about 4 or about 12 weeks that were pooled.

Study results and caveats: Seropositive AZD1222 recipients at baseline numbered only five or six. Spike-spanning, vaccine-associated CD4 TCRs were dominant at 160-218 and 743-854.

Sequencing used immunoSEQ multiplex PCR; TCRdb keeps in-frame clones, though not all of them. Found here are tens of thousands of clones, approximately 90% of them singletons; the top ten hold 20% to 25%. The sample was peripheral blood, taken on day 0 of AZD1222 vaccination. This receptor was identified in an adult in good health.

CDR3 amino acids: CASSRGQMNTEAFF. The CDR3 nucleotides read TGTGCCAGCAGCAGGGGACAGATGAACACTGAAGCTTTCTTT. The chain employs TRBV6-5 and TRBJ1-1, with TRBD1 matching over 7 bases. Germline CDR1 and CDR2: MNHEY and SVGAGI. With 6 bases clipped from V and 0 bases from J, the junction kept 4 bases outside the gene matches. The CDR3 has 14 amino acids.